The clone carrying this TCR beta chain was seen a single time. This sample is part of a study of blood T cell repertoires in COVID-19. Whole-study context: The samples span acute and convalescent COVID-19 from the United States, Italy and Spain. Sources were T cells, B-cell-depleted T cells, or PBMCs; the material itself was cDNA or gDNA.

Original data processing: The assay estimated nucleated cells by amplifying reference gene primers. The table came from immunoSEQ multiplex PCR; TCRdb's copy has only in-frame clones and leaves some out. V, J and clone size are those of that table, while D and trimming were read from the DNA. This table has approximately 85,000 clones, roughly nine tenths appearing once. There are 19 residues in the CDR3. Germline V CDR1 and CDR2: MGHRA, YSYEKL. V was pared by 0 bases and J by 4 bases, with 18 bases of the junction left unmatched. The source material was peripheral blood. The chain has TRBV4-1 and TRBJ2-7; 7 nucleotides agree with TRBD1. The sequence was obtained from a woman in her 50s with active or convalescent COVID-19. The CDR3 protein is CASSQDLTVEGASRYEQYF. Written as DNA, the CDR3 is TGCGCCAGCAGCCAAGATCTTACCGTCGAGGGGGCATCTCGGTACGAGCAGTACTTC.